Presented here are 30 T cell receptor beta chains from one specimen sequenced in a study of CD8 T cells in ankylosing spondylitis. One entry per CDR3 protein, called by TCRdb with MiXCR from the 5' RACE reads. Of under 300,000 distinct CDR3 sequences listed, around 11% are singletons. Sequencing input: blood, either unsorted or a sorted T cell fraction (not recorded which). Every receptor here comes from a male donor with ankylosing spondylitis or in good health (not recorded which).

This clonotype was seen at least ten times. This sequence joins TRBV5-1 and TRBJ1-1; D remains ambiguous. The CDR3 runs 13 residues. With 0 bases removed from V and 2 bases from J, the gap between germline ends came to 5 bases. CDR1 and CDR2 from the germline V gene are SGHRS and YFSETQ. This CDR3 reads CASSLARNTEAFF. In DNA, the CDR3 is TGCGCCAGCAGCTTGGCCCGCAACACTGAAGCTTTCTTT.

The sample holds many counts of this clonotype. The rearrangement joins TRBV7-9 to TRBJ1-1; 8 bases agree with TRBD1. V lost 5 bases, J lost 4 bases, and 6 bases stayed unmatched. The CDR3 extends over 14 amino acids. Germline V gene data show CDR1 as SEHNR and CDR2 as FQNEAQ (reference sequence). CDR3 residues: CASSAPDRGTEAFF. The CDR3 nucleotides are TGTGCCAGCAGCGCCCCTGACAGGGGCACTGAAGCTTTCTTT.

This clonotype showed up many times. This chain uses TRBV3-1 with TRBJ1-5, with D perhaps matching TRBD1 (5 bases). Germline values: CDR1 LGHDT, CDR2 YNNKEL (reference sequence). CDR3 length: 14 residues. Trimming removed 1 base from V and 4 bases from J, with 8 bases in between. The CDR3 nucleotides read TGTGCCAGCAGCCAAGCGACAGCTAATCAGCCCCAGCATTTT. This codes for CASSQATANQPQHF.

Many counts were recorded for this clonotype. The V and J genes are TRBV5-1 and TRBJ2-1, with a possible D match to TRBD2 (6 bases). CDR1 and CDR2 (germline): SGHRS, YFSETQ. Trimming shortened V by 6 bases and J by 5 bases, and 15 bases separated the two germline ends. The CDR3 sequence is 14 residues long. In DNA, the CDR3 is TGCGCCAGCAATCCCCTCAGCGGGCACAATGAGCAGTTCTTC. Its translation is CASNPLSGHNEQFF.

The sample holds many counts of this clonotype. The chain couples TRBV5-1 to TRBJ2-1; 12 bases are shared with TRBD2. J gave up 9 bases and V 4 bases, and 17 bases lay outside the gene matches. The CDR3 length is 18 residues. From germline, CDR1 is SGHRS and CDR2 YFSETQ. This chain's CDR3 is CASSADRVLAGGPLEQFF. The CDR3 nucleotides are TGCGCCAGCAGCGCGGACAGGGTTCTAGCGGGAGGGCCCCTTGAGCAGTTCTTC.

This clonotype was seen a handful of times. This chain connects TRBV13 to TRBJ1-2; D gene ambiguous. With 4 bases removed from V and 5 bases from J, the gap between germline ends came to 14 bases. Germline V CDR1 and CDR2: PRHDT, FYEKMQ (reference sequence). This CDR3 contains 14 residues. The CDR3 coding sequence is TGTGCCAGCAGCTCTCCCGGGCCGAAGTATGGCTACACCTTC. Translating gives CASSSPGPKYGYTF.

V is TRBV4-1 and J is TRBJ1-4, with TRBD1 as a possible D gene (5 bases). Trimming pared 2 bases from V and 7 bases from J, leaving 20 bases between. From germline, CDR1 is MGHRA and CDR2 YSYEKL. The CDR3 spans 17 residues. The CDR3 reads CASSQLPLTASSEKLFF. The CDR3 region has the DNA TGCGCCAGCAGCCAATTGCCTTTGACAGCCTCTTCTGAAAAACTGTTTTTT.

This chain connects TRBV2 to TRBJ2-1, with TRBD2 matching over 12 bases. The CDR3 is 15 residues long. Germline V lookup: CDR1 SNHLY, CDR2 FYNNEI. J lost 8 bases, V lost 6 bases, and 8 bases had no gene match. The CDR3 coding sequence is TGTGCCAGCAGGATGGGACTAGCGGGTTCGGATGAGCAGTTCTTC. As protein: CASRMGLAGSDEQFF.

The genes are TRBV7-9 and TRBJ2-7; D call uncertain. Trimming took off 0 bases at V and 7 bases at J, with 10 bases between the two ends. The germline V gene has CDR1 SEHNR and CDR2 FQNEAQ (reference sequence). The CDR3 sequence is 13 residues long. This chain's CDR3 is CASSLARMREQYF. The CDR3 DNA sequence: TGTGCCAGCAGCTTAGCAAGGATGAGAGAGCAGTACTTC.

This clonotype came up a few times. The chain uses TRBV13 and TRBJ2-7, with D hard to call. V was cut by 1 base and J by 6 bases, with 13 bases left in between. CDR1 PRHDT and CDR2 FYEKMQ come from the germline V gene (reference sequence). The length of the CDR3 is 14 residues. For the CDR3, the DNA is TGTGCCAGCAGCTTAGTGGTTAGCCCAACCGAGCAGTACTTC. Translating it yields CASSLVVSPTEQYF. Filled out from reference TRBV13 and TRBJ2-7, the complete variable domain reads AAGVIQSPRHLIKEKRETATLKCYPIPRHDTVYWYQQGPGQDPQFLISFYEKMQSDKGSIPDRFSAQQFSDYHSELNMSSLELGDSALYFCASSLVVSPTEQYFGPGTRLTVT.

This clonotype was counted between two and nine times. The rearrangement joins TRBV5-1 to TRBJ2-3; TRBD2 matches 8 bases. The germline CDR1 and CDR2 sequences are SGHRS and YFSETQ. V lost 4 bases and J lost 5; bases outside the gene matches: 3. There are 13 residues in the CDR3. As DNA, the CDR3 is TGCGCCAGCAGCGCGGCGGGGGGAGATACGCAGTATTTT. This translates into CASSAAGGDTQYF.

Here the CDR3 DNA reads TGTGCCAGCAGTTTAACGGCAGGCACTGAAGCTTTCTTT. Amino acid sequence: CASSLTAGTEAFF. The chain is built from TRBV12-3 or TRBV12-4 and TRBJ1-1; the D is unclear. This CDR3 has 13 residues. Trimming removed 2 bases at V and 4 bases at J, with 8 bases between.

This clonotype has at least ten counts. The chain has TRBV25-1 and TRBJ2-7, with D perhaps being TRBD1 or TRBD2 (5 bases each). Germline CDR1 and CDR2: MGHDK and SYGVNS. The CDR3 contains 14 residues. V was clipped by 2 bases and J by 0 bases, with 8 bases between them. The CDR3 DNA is TGTGCCAGCAGTGAAGGGACCGGCTCCTACGAGCAGTACTTC. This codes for CASSEGTGSYEQYF.

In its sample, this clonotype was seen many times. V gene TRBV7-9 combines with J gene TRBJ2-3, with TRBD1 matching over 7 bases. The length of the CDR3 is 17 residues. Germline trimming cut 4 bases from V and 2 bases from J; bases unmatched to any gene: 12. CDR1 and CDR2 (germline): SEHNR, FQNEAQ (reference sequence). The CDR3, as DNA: TGTGCCAGCAGCTATAGACTTGGGACAGCCAACACAGATACGCAGTATTTT. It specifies CASSYRLGTANTDTQYF.

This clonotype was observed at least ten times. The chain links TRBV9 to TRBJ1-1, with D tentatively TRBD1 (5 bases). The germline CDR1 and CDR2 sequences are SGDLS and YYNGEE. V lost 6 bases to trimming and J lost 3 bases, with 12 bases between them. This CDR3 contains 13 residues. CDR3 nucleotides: TGTGCCAGCAACACCGGACAAGACACTGAAGCTTTCTTT. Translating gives CASNTGQDTEAFF.

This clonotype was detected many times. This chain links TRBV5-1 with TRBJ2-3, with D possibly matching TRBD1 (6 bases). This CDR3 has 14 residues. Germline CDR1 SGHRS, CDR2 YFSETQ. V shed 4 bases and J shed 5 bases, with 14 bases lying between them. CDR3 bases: TGCGCCAGCAGCAGGGACACCCCGGGAGATACGCAGTATTTT. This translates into CASSRDTPGDTQYF.

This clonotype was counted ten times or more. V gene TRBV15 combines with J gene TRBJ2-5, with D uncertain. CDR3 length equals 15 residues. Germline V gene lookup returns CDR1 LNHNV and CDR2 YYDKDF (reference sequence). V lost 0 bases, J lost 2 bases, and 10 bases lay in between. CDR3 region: CATSRDPQGQETQYF. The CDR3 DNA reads TGTGCCACCAGCAGAGATCCACAAGGACAAGAGACCCAGTACTTC.

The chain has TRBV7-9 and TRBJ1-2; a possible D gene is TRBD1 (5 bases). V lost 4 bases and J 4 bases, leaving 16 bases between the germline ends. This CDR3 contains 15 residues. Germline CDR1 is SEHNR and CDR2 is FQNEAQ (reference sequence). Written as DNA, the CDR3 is TGTGCCAGCAGCTCCGCCCGCGAGGGGACCTATGGCTACACCTTC. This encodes CASSSAREGTYGYTF.

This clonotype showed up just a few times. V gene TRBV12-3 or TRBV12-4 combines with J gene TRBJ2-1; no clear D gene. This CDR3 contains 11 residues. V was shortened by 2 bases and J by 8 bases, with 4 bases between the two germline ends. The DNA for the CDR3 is TGTGCCAGCAGTTTACCGTATGAGCAGTTCTTC. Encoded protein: CASSLPYEQFF.

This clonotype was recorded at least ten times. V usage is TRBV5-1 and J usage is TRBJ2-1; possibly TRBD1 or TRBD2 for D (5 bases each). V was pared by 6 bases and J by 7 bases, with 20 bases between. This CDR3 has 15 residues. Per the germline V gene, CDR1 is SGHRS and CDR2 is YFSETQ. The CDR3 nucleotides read TGCGCCAGCACCTGGGGGAACCCAGGAGGAAATGAGCAGTTCTTC. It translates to CASTWGNPGGNEQFF.

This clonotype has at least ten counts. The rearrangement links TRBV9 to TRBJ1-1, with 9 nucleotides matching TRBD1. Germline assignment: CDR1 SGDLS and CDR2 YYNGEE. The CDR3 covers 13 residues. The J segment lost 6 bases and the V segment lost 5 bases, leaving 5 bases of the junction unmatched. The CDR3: CASRATGGSEAFF. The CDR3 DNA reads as TGTGCCAGCAGAGCTACAGGGGGCTCTGAAGCTTTCTTT.

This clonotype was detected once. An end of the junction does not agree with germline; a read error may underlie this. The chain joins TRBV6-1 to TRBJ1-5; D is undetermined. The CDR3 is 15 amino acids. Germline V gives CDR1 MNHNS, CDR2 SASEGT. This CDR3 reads CASSEVTGSNQLQHF. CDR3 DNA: TGTGCCAGCAGTGAAGTAACCGGGAGCAATCAGCTCCAGCATTTT.

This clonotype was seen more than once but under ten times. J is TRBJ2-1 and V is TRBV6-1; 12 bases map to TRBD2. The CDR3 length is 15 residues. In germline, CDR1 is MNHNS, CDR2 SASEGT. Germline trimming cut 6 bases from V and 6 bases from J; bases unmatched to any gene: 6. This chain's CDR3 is CASSPWTSGVNEQFF. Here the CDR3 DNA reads TGTGCCAGCAGCCCTTGGACTAGCGGGGTCAATGAGCAGTTCTTC.

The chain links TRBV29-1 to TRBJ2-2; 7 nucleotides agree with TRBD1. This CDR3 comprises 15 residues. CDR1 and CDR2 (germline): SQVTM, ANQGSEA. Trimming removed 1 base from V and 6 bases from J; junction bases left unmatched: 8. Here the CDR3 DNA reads TGCAGCGTTGAAGTCCGACAGGGTTATTCCGGGGAGCTGTTTTTT. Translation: CSVEVRQGYSGELFF.

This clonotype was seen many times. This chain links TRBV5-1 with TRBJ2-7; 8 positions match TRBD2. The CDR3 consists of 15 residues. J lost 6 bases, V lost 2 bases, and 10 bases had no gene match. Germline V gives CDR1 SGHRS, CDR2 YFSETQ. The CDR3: CASSFGLAVIGEQYF. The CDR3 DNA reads TGCGCCAGCAGCTTCGGACTAGCAGTTATCGGCGAGCAGTACTTC.

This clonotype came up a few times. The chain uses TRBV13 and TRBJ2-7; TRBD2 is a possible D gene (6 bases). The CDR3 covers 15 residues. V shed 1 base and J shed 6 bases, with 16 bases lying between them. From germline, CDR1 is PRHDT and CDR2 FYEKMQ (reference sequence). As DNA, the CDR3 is TGTGCCAGCAGCTTAGAGGGGACTCCGGGCGGCGAGCAGTACTTC. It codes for CASSLEGTPGGEQYF.

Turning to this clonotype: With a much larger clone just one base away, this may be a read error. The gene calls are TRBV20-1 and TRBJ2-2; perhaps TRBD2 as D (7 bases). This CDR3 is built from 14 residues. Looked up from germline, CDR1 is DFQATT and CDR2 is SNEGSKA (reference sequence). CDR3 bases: TGCAGTGCTAGCACAGGGAGGGACACCAGGGAGCTGTTTTTT. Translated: CSASTGRDTRELFF.

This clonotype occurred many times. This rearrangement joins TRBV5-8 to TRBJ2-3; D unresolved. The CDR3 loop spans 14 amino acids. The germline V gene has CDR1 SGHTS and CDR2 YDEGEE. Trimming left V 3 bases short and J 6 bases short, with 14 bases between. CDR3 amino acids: CASSSLVGLDTQYF. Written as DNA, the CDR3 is TGTGCCAGCAGCTCCCTGGTGGGGTTGGATACGCAGTATTTT.

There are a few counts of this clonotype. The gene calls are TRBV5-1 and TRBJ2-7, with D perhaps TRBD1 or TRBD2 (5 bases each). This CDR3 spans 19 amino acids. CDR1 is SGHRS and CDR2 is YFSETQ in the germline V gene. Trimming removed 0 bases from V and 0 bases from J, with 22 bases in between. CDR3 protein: CASSLADGTTSGSSYEQYF. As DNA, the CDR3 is TGCGCCAGCAGCTTGGCCGACGGGACCACCAGCGGCAGCTCCTACGAGCAGTACTTC.

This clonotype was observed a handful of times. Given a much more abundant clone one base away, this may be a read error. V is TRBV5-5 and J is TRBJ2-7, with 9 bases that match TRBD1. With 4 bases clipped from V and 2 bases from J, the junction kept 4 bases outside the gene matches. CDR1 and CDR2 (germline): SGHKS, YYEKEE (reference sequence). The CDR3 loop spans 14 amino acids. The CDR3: CASSMGQGPYEQYF. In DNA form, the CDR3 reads TGTGCCAGCAGCATGGGACAGGGCCCCTACGAGCAGTACTTC.